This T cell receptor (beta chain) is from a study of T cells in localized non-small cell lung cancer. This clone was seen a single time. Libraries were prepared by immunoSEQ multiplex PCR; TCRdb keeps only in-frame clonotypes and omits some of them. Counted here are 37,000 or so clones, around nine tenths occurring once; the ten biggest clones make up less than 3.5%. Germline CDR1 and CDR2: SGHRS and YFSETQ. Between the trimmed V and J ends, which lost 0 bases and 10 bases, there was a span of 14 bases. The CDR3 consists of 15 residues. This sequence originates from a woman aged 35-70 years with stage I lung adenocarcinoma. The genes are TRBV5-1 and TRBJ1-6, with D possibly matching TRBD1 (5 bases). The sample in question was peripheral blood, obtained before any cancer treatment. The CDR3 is CASSLAGGLGSPLHF. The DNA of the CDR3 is TGCGCCAGCAGCTTGGCGGGGGGACTGGGATCACCCCTCCACTTT. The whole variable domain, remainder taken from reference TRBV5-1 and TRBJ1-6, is KAGVTQTPRYLIKTRGQQVTLSCSPISGHRSVSWYQQTPGQGLQFLFEYFSETQRNKGNFPGRFSGRQFSNSRSEMNVSTLELGDSALYLCASSLAGGLGSPLHFGNGTRLTVT.